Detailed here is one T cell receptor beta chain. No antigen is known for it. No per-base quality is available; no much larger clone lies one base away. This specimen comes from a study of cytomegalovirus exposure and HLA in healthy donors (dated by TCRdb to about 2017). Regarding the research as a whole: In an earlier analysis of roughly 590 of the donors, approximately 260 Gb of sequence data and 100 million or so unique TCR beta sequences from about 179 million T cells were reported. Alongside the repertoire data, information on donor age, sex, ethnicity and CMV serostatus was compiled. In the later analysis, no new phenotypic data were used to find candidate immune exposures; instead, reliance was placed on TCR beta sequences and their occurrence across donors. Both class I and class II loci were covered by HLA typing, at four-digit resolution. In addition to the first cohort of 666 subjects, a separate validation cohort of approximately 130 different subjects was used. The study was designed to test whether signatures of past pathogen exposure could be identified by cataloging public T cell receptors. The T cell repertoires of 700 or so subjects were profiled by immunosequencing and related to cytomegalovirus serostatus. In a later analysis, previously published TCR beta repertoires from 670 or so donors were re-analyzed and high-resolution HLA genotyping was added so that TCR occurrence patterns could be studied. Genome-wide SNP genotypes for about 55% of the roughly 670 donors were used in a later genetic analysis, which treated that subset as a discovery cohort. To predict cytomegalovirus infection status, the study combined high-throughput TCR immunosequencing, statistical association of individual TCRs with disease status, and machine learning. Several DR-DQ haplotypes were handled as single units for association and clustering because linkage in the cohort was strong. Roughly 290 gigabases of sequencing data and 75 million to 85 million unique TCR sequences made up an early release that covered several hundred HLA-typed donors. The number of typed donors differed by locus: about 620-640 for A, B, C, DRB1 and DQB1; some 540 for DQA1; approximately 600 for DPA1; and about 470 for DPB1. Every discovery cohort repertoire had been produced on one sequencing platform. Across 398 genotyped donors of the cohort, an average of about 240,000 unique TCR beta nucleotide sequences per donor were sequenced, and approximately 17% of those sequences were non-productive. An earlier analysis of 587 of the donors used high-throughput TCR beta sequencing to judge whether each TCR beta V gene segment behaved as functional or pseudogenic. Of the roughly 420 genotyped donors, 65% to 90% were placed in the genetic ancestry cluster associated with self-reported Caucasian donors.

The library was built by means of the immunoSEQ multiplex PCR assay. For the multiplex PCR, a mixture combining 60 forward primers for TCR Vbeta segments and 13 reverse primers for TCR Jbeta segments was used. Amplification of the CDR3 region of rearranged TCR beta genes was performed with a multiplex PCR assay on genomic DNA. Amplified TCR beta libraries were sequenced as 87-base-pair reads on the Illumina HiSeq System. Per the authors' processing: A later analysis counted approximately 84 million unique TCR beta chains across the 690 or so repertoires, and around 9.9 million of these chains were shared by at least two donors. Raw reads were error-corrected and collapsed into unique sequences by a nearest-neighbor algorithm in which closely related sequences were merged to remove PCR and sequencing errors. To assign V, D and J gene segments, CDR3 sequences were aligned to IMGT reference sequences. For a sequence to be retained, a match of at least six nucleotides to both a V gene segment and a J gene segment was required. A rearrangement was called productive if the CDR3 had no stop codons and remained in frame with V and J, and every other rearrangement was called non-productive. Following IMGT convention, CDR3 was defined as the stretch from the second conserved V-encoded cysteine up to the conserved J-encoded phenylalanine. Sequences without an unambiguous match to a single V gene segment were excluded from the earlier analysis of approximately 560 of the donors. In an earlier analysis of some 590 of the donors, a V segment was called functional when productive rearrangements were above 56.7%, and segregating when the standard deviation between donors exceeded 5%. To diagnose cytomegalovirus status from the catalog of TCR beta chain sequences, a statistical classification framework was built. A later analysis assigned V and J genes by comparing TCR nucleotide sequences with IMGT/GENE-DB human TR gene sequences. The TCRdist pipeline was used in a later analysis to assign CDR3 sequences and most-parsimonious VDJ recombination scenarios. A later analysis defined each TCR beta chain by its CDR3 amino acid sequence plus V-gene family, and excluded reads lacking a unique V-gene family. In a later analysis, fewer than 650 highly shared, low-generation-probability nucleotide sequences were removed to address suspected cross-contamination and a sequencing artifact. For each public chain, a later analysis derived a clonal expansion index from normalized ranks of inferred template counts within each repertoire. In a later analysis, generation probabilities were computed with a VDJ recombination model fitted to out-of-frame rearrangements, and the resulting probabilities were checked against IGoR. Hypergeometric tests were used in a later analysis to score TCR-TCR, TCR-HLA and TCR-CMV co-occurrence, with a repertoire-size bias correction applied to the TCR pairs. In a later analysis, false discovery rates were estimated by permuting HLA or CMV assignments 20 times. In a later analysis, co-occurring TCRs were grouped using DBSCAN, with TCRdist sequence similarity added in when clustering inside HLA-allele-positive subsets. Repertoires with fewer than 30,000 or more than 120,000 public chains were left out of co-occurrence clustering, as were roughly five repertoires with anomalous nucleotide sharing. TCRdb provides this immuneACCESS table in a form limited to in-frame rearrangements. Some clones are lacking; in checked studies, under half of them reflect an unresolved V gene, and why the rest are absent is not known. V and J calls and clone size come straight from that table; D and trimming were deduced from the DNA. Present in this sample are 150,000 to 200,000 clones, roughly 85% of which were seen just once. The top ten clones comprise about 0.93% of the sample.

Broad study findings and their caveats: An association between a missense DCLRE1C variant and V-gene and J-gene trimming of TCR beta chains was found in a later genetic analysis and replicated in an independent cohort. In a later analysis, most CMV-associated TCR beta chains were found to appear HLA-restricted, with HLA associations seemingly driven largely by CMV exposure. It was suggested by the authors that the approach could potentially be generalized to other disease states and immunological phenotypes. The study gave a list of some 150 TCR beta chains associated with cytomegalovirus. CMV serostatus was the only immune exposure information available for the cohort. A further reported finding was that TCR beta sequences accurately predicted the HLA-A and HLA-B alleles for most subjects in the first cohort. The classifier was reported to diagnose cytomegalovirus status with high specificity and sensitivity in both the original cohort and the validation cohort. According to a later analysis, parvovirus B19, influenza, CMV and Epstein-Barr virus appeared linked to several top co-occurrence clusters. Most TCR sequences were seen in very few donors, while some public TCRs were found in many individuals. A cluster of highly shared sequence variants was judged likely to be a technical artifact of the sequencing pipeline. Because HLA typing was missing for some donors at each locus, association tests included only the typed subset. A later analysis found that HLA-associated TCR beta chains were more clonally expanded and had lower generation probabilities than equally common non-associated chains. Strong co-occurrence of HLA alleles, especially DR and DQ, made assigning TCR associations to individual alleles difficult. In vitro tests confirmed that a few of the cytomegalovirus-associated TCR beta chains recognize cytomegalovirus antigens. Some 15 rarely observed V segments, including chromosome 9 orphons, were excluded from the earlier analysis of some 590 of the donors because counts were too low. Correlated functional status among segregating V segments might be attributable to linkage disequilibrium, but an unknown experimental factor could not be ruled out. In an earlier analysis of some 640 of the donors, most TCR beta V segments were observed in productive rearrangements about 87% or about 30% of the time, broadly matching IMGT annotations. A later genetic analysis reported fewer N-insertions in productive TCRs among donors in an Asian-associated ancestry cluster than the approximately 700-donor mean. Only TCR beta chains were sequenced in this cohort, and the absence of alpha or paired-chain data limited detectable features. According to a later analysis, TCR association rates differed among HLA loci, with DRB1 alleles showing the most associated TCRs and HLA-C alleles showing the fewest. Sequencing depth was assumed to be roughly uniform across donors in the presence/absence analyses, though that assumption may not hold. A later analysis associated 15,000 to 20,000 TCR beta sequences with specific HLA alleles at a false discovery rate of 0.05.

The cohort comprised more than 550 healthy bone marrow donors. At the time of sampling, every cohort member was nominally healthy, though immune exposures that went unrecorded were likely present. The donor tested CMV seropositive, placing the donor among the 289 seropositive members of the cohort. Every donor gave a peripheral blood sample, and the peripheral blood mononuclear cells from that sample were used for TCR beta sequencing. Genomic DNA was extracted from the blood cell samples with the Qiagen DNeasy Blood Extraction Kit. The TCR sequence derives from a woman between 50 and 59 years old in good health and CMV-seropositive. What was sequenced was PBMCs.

Read as DNA, the sequence is TGTGCCAGCAGCTTTCTAGCGTTACAAGAGACCCAGTACTTC. Its protein is CASSFLALQETQYF. This chain joins TRBV7-6 to TRBJ2-5, and TRBD2 may be the D gene, going by 6 matching bases. V lost 3 bases and J lost 2 bases; the stretch between them is 10 bases long. The CDR3 runs 14 residues from the cysteine to the phenylalanine. Left in the record is the CDR3 DNA by itself, 42 bases read in frame from the first base. As encoded in the germline V gene, CDR1 is SGHVS while CDR2 is FNYEAQ.